Below are 17 T cell receptor beta chains sequenced from a single sample in a study of blood T cell repertoires in COVID-19. The table came from immunoSEQ multiplex PCR; TCRdb's copy has only in-frame clones and leaves some out. The sample records roughly 120,000 clones, 72% being singletons. Sample: peripheral blood. The receptors originated from a woman aged 55 to 70 with acute or convalescent COVID-19.

The rearrangement links TRBV10-3 to TRBJ2-7; a weak D match, TRBD2 (6 bases). CDR1 and CDR2 (germline): ENHRY, SYGVKD. The CDR3 spans 13 residues. V lost 5 bases and J 3 bases, leaving 11 bases between the germline ends. The CDR3 spells CAISSRENYEQYF. DNA for the CDR3: TGTGCCATCAGTTCCCGGGAGAACTACGAGCAGTACTTC.

The rearrangement joins TRBV19 to TRBJ1-6; a possible D gene is TRBD1 (6 bases). Germline CDR1 is LNHDA and CDR2 is SQIVND (reference sequence). Trimming removed 4 bases at V and 8 bases at J, with 12 bases between. The length of the CDR3 is 14 residues. The DNA for the CDR3 is TGTGCCAGTAGTAAGGCCCACAGGGATTCACCCCTCCACTTT. It codes for CASSKAHRDSPLHF.

The table lists this clone with a count of one. The chain joins TRBV7-9 to TRBJ1-1; D is possibly TRBD1 (6 bases). Germline V lookup: CDR1 SEHNR, CDR2 FQNEAQ (reference sequence). V was clipped by 1 base and J by 0 bases, with 12 bases between them. This CDR3 has 16 residues. The CDR3 DNA follows: TGTGCCAGCAGCTTAGGGGGGGGACAACTGAACACTGAAGCTTTCTTT. Encoded protein: CASSLGGGQLNTEAFF.

J is TRBJ2-2 and V is TRBV19, with 10 bases fitting TRBD1. The V gene end was trimmed by 7 bases and the J gene end by 5 bases; junction bases not matched to a gene: 10. The CDR3 consists of 16 residues. CDR1 and CDR2 from the germline V gene are LNHDA and SQIVND (reference sequence). The CDR3 region is CASKISGTGVTGELFF. The CDR3 region has the DNA TGTGCCAGTAAGATTTCCGGGACAGGGGTTACCGGGGAGCTGTTTTTT.

The chain carries TRBV11-1 and TRBJ2-1; D gene unclear. Between the trimmed V and J ends, which lost 0 bases and 4 bases, there was a span of 7 bases. This CDR3 spans 14 amino acids. Germline CDR1 SGHAT, CDR2 FQDESV (reference sequence). CDR3 sequence: CASSLAPQYNEQFF. Written as DNA, the CDR3 is TGTGCCAGCAGCTTAGCTCCCCAGTACAATGAGCAGTTCTTC.

This clone was seen only a few times. This chain uses TRBV28 with TRBJ2-2, with 9 bases aligning to TRBD2. CDR3 size: 16 residues. Germline-derived CDR1 and CDR2 are MDHEN and SYDVKM. Trimming removed 5 bases from V and 4 bases from J; junction bases left unmatched: 8. This CDR3 reads CASSPSRGGSTGELFF. CDR3 nucleotides: TGTGCCAGCAGTCCCTCGCGGGGGGGATCCACCGGGGAGCTGTTTTTT.

The chain uses TRBV28 and TRBJ1-1; 8 positions agree with TRBD1. CDR3 length equals 14 residues. Trimming at V came to 6 bases and at J to 10 bases, leaving 13 bases not matched to a gene. CDR1 is MDHEN, CDR2 SYDVKM, per germline. The CDR3 bases are TGTGCCAGCAGGCGACGACAGGGGCCGGGGGGAGCTTTCTTT. Translating gives CASRRRQGPGGAFF.

J is TRBJ1-5 and V is TRBV6-5; no definite D call. Germline assignment: CDR1 MNHEY and CDR2 SVGAGI. The CDR3 is made up of 13 amino acids. The V gene lost 10 bases and the J gene lost 0 bases, with 10 bases spanning the gap. The CDR3 bases are TGTGCCACCAGACTGAATAGCAATCAGCCCCAGCATTTT. Residues: CATRLNSNQPQHF.

The chain links TRBV18 to TRBJ2-7; 7 bases are a match to TRBD2. The trim removed 4 bases at V and 5 bases at J, leaving 8 bases unmatched. The germline gives CDR1 KGHSH, CDR2 LQKENI. The CDR3 totals 14 residues. The DNA for the CDR3 is TGTGCCAGCTCACGCCGGCGGGGGACGGACGAGCAGTACTTC. Translation: CASSRRRGTDEQYF.

In this sample, this clone turned up a few times. Other DNA sequences of this sample code for an identical CDR3. The genes are TRBV3-1 (or the pseudogene TRBV3-2) and TRBJ1-3, with D unresolved. The CDR3 sequence is 15 residues long. Per the germline V gene, CDR1 is LGHDT and CDR2 is YNNKEL (reference sequence). The V and J ends lost 4 bases and 0 bases respectively, with 10 bases between them. For the CDR3, the DNA is TGTGCCAGCAGCCCACGAGTGAGCTCTGGAAACACCATATATTTT. Amino acids: CASSPRVSSGNTIYF.

V is TRBV2 and J is TRBJ1-2; tentatively, D is TRBD1 (6 bases). CDR1 and CDR2 (germline): SNHLY, FYNNEI. Deletions cut 6 bases from V and 4 bases from J, with 15 bases between. The CDR3 has 14 residues. The CDR3 reads CASSADSTLYGYTF. As DNA, the CDR3 is TGTGCCAGCAGCGCGGACAGCACCCTCTATGGCTACACCTTC.

The chain couples TRBV7-8 to TRBJ1-6; 9 bases are shared with TRBD1. The CDR3 length is 15 residues. The ends lost 6 bases at V and 7 bases at J; junction bases unmatched: 7. Germline V gives CDR1 SGHVS, CDR2 FQNEAQ. The CDR3 loop reads CASRPTGGPNSPLHF. In DNA, the CDR3 is TGTGCCAGCAGACCTACAGGGGGCCCCAATTCACCCCTCCACTTT. The whole variable domain, filled in from reference TRBV7-8 and TRBJ1-6, reads GAGVSQSPRYKVAKRGQDVALRCDPISGHVSLFWYQQALGQGPEFLTYFQNEAQLDKSGLPSDRFFAERPEGSVSTLKIQRTQQEDSAVYLCASRPTGGPNSPLHFGNGTRLTVT.

In this sample, this clone turned up a few times. The chain links TRBV20-1 to TRBJ2-1; 9 positions agree with TRBD2. Losses at the gene ends were 3 bases for V and 6 bases for J; bases not matched to a gene: 6. The germline gives CDR1 DFQATT, CDR2 SNEGSKA (reference sequence). CDR3 length: 14 residues. The CDR3 DNA follows: TGCAGTGCTAGTAGCGGGGGTTCCCCCAATGAGCAGTTCTTC. This gives the protein CSASSGGSPNEQFF.

The J gene is TRBJ2-5, the V gene TRBV5-1; 9 bases agree with TRBD1. The CDR3 spans 15 residues. After removal of 0 bases from V and 5 bases from J, the junction contained 5 bases not matched to a gene. Germline CDR1 SGHRS, CDR2 YFSETQ. The CDR3 region is CASSLGQGERETQYF. CDR3 coding DNA: TGCGCCAGCAGCTTGGGACAGGGGGAGAGGGAGACCCAGTACTTC.

The chain has TRBV10-3 and TRBJ2-3; 8 bases are shared with TRBD1. The V segment lost 6 bases and the J segment 3 bases; nucleotides outside the gene matches: 5. Per the germline V gene, CDR1 is ENHRY and CDR2 is SYGVKD. The CDR3 consists of 14 residues. CDR3 nucleotides: TGTGCCATCAGGGGACAGGTAGGGACAGATACGCAGTATTTT. It translates to CAIRGQVGTDTQYF.

V usage is TRBV5-1 and J usage is TRBJ1-3, with TRBD1 as a possible D gene (5 bases). The germline gives CDR1 SGHRS, CDR2 YFSETQ. V was cut by 0 bases and J by 1 base, with 11 bases left in between. The CDR3 loop spans 16 amino acids. CDR3 loop: CASSLAQGGSGNTIYF. The CDR3 DNA follows: TGCGCCAGCAGCTTGGCGCAGGGTGGGTCTGGAAACACCATATATTTT. Variable domain in full (rest from reference TRBV5-1 and TRBJ1-3): KAGVTQTPRYLIKTRGQQVTLSCSPISGHRSVSWYQQTPGQGLQFLFEYFSETQRNKGNFPGRFSGRQFSNSRSEMNVSTLELGDSALYLCASSLAQGGSGNTIYFGEGSWLTVV.

The chain is built from TRBV30 and TRBJ1-2; D perhaps matches TRBD1 (6 bases). The CDR3 extends over 13 amino acids. Trimming pared 6 bases from V and 7 bases from J, leaving 18 bases between. CDR1 GTSNPN and CDR2 SVGIG come from the germline V gene (reference sequence). The CDR3 region is CACHRAVRGGYTF. The DNA for the CDR3 is TGTGCCTGCCACAGGGCCGTCCGGGGTGGCTACACCTTC.